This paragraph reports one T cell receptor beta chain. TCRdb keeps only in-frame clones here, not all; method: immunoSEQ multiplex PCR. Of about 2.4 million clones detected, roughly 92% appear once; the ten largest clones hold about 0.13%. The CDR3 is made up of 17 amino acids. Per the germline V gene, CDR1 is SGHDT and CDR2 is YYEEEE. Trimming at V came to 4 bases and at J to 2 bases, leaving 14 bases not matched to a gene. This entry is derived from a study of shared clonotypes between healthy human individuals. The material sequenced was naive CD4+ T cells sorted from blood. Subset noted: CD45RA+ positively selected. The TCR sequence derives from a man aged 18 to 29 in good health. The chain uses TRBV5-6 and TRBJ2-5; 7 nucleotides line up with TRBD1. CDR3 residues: CASSALEATGWQETQYF. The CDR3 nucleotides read TGTGCCAGCAGCGCTCTCGAGGCGACAGGGTGGCAAGAGACCCAGTACTTC.